This T cell receptor beta chain was captured in a study of cytomegalovirus exposure and HLA in healthy donors. Study observations and caveats: Segments of the TCR beta V type were, in most cases, productive about 90% or about 30% of the time in an earlier analysis.

There are 15 residues in the CDR3. From germline, CDR1 is LNHNV and CDR2 YYDKDF (reference sequence). The V end lost 0 bases, the J end lost 0 bases, and 9 bases lay between the germline ends. As regards this clone: Its antigen is currently unknown.

It was with 60 Vbeta and 13 Jbeta primers that the PCR ran. Produced via immunoSEQ multiplex PCR; TCRdb's table is partial and in-frame only. The data contain approximately 140,000 clones, approximately 70% of them singletons. The material sequenced was PBMCs. The chain joins TRBV15 to TRBJ2-7; tentative D call: TRBD2 (6 bases). The source of this sequence is a human donor in good health. CDR3 amino acids: CATSRERESSYEQYF. CDR3 sequence (DNA): TGTGCCACCAGCAGAGAACGGGAGAGCTCCTACGAGCAGTACTTC.